These 29 T cell receptor beta chains originate from one sample sequenced in a study of blood T cells in healthy people across ages. With a J-beta primer mix and a sample-barcoded 5' primer, a second PCR ran roughly 6 to 11 cycles. TCRdb analysed the 5' RACE reads with MiXCR anew, one entry per CDR3 protein. The sample has approximately 1.5 million distinct CDR3 sequences; about 31% are singletons. The specimen sequenced was blood. Receptors were obtained from a woman in her thirties in good health.

This clonotype appeared a few times. The V call is TRBV5-1, the J call TRBJ2-7; TRBD2 aligns across 8 bases. CDR1 is SGHRS, CDR2 YFSETQ, per germline. V was clipped by 2 bases and J by 6 bases; unmatched bases: 10. The CDR3 covers 15 residues. The CDR3 reads CASSFSPGLESEQYF. CDR3 DNA: TGCGCCAGCAGCTTCTCTCCGGGACTAGAGAGCGAGCAGTACTTC.

This clonotype was detected a few times. The chain combines TRBV13 with TRBJ2-7, with D perhaps TRBD1 (6 bases). This CDR3 region has 14 residues. Germline CDR1 and CDR2: PRHDT and FYEKMQ (reference sequence). The V end lost 2 bases, the J end lost 3 bases, and 11 bases lay between the germline ends. The DNA for the CDR3 is TGTGCCAGCAGCTTAAGTTACAGGGTCTACGAGCAGTACTTC. It encodes CASSLSYRVYEQYF.

The gene calls are TRBV5-5 and TRBJ2-2, with 10 bases matching TRBD2. Germline assignment: CDR1 SGHKS and CDR2 YYEKEE (reference sequence). V lost 2 bases to trimming and J lost 8 bases; unmatched junction nucleotides: 9. This CDR3 contains 16 residues. The CDR3 DNA sequence: TGTGCCAGCAGCTTCGGGCTAGCGGGAGATGGGGGGGAGCTGTTTTTT. Translation gives CASSFGLAGDGGELFF.

There are many counts of this clonotype. J is TRBJ1-1 and V is TRBV5-5; D is possibly TRBD1 (5 bases). The V gene's germline CDR1 is SGHKS and CDR2 YYEKEE (reference sequence). The V end lost 5 bases, the J end lost 0 bases, and 11 bases lay between the germline ends. The CDR3 spans 14 residues. CDR3 region: CASSWGGMNTEAFF. DNA for the CDR3: TGTGCCAGCAGTTGGGGGGGAATGAACACTGAAGCTTTCTTT.

Turning to this clonotype: Its ends do not fully match the called genes, so a read error is possible. This rearrangement joins TRBV27 to TRBJ1-5; no clear D. Germline V CDR1 and CDR2: MNHEY, SMNVEV (reference sequence). CDR3 size: 13 residues. The CDR3 sequence: CAGSYGSNQPQRF. In nucleotides, the CDR3 is TGTGCCGGCAGTTACGGCAGCAATCAGCCCCAGCGTTTT.

In this sample, this clonotype turned up a few times. In DNA form, the CDR3 reads TGTGCCAGCAGCCAAGATAGATATGACCATGGCTACACCTTC. Translating it yields CASSQDRYDHGYTF. The rearrangement links TRBV3-1 to TRBJ1-2; D gene unclear. Germline V lookup: CDR1 LGHDT, CDR2 YNNKEL (reference sequence). With 0 bases removed from V and 6 bases from J, the gap between germline ends came to 11 bases. The CDR3 is 14 amino acids.

The chain uses TRBV6-1 and TRBJ1-6, with a tentative D call TRBD1 (5 bases). The V end lost 6 bases, the J end lost 5 bases, and 8 bases lay between the germline ends. From germline, CDR1 is MNHNS and CDR2 SASEGT. The CDR3 covers 13 residues. This chain's CDR3 is CASRDTNNSPLHF. CDR3 sequence (DNA): TGTGCCAGCAGGGACACGAATAATTCACCCCTCCACTTT.

This clonotype was found many times. The CDR3 spells CASSLGVRPANYGYTF. The CDR3 coding sequence is TGTGCCAGCAGCTTAGGGGTCAGACCAGCTAACTATGGCTACACCTTC. The V gene is TRBV11-1, the J gene TRBJ1-2; D uncertain. Germline CDR1 SGHAT, CDR2 FQDESV (reference sequence). The CDR3 length is 16 residues. V shed 1 base and J shed 0 bases, with 12 bases lying between them.

The gene calls are TRBV6-5 and TRBJ1-2; TRBD1 matches 7 bases. Per germline, CDR1 MNHEY and CDR2 SVGAGI. The trim removed 4 bases at V and 0 bases at J, leaving 5 bases unmatched. This CDR3 has 15 residues. CDR3 loop: CASSSNRGTNYGYTF. The CDR3, as DNA: TGTGCCAGCAGTTCAAACAGGGGTACTAACTATGGCTACACCTTC.

This chain connects TRBV3-1 to TRBJ2-1, with D unresolved. The CDR3 is 16 residues long. V was clipped by 1 base and J by 3 bases, with 13 bases between them. Germline V gene sequence: CDR1 LGHDT, CDR2 YNNKEL (reference sequence). CDR3 amino acids: CASSQGPIQLYNEQFF. The CDR3 region has the DNA TGTGCCAGCAGCCAAGGTCCTATACAACTCTACAATGAGCAGTTCTTC.

CDR3 in amino acids: CAISSLGGFYEQYF. The CDR3 nucleotides are TGTGCCATCAGTTCCCTGGGAGGGTTCTACGAGCAGTACTTC. The chain joins TRBV10-3 to TRBJ2-7, with 7 bases matching TRBD2. Per germline, CDR1 ENHRY and CDR2 SYGVKD. The J segment lost 3 bases and the V segment lost 5 bases, leaving 7 bases of the junction unmatched. The CDR3 loop spans 14 amino acids.

This sequence joins TRBV7-9 and TRBJ2-3; 10 nucleotides align to TRBD2. Trimming removed 7 bases from V and 2 bases from J; junction bases left unmatched: 3. The CDR3 covers 14 residues. The V gene's germline CDR1 is SEHNR and CDR2 FQNEAQ (reference sequence). The DNA for the CDR3 is TGTGCCAGCAACAGCGGGGGGGTCACAGATACGCAGTATTTT. As protein: CASNSGGVTDTQYF. The whole variable domain, remainder taken from reference TRBV7-9 and TRBJ2-3, is DTGVSQNPRHKITKRGQNVTFRCDPISEHNRLYWYRQTLGQGPEFLTYFQNEAQLEKSRLLSDRFSAERPKGSFSTLEIQRTEQGDSAMYLCASNSGGVTDTQYFGPGTRLTVL.

This clonotype was seen repeatedly, ten times or more. This chain uses TRBV6-1 with TRBJ2-1; D might be TRBD1 (6 bases). Germline V gives CDR1 MNHNS, CDR2 SASEGT. V was trimmed by 4 bases and J by 7 bases, leaving 8 bases between them. This CDR3 comprises 12 residues. The CDR3 bases are TGTGCCAGCAGTGCGCAGGGGAATGAGCAGTTCTTC. Encoded protein: CASSAQGNEQFF.

The chain employs TRBV20-1 and TRBJ2-1; a weak D match, TRBD2 (6 bases). The germline gives CDR1 DFQATT, CDR2 SNEGSKA (reference sequence). V was clipped by 3 bases and J by 7 bases, with 16 bases between them. This CDR3 spans 14 amino acids. CDR3 protein: CSASFRLAQNEQFF. The CDR3 nucleotides are TGCAGTGCTAGTTTTAGGCTAGCGCAGAATGAGCAGTTCTTC.

This clonotype has ten or more counts. The rearrangement joins TRBV4-1 to TRBJ2-6; D gene unclear. Germline values: CDR1 MGHRA, CDR2 YSYEKL. CDR3 length: 15 residues. V lost 8 bases, J lost 0 bases, and 11 bases lay in between. The CDR3 bases are TGCGCCAGCTCGCCGCCTTTCTCTGGGGCCAACGTCCTGACTTTC. As protein: CASSPPFSGANVLTF.

The CDR3 reads CASSLAGTSGPTSYNEQFF. The CDR3 bases are TGTGCCAGCAGCCTTGCCGGGACTAGCGGGCCCACGAGCTACAATGAGCAGTTCTTC. The rearrangement uses TRBV28 and TRBJ2-1; the match to TRBD2 covers 12 bases. CDR1 is MDHEN and CDR2 is SYDVKM in the germline V gene. The trim removed 6 bases at V and 3 bases at J, leaving 15 bases unmatched. CDR3 length: 19 amino acids.

The gene calls are TRBV29-1 and TRBJ2-2; tentatively, D is TRBD2 (5 bases). The CDR3 runs to 13 residues. CDR1 is SQVTM, CDR2 ANQGSEA, per germline. Trimming cost V 3 bases and J 5 bases, with 10 bases left between them. CDR3 DNA sequence: TGCAGCGTTGACCACCGGGGAACCGGGGAGCTGTTTTTT. It translates to CSVDHRGTGELFF.

The sample holds a few counts of this clonotype. The J gene is TRBJ2-1, the V gene TRBV19; D call uncertain. Germline V gene data show CDR1 as LNHDA and CDR2 as SQIVND (reference sequence). CDR3 size: 11 residues. V was trimmed by 9 bases and J by 6 bases, leaving 9 bases between them. The CDR3 nucleotides read TGTGCCAGCAGCATCCTCAATGAGCAGTTCTTC. Protein product: CASSILNEQFF.

The chain combines TRBV29-1 with TRBJ1-3; D unresolved. With 5 bases removed from V and 0 bases from J, the gap between germline ends came to 14 bases. This CDR3 region has 15 residues. Germline CDR1 is SQVTM and CDR2 is ANQGSEA. CDR3 protein: CSVLFKGSSGNTIYF. The CDR3 DNA reads as TGCAGCGTTCTTTTCAAGGGAAGCTCTGGAAACACCATATATTTT.

V is TRBV4-2 and J is TRBJ1-1; D call uncertain. The CDR3 length is 14 residues. CDR1 and CDR2 from the germline V gene are LGHNA and YNFKEQ. V shed 4 bases and J shed 1 base, with 10 bases lying between them. The CDR3 nucleotides read TGTGCCAGCAGCCCGGAGTCAGGGAACACTGAAGCTTTCTTT. Encoded protein: CASSPESGNTEAFF.

This chain uses TRBV12-3 or TRBV12-4 with TRBJ2-7; tentative D call: TRBD1 (5 bases). The length of the CDR3 is 13 residues. V gave up 7 bases and J gave up 0 bases, with 10 bases separating them. The DNA for the CDR3 is TGTGCCAGCACAGGGAACATCTCCTACGAGCAGTACTTC. Protein product: CASTGNISYEQYF.

The chain carries TRBV2 and TRBJ2-3, with a tentative D call TRBD1 (5 bases). Trimming cost V 11 bases and J 2 bases, with 17 bases left between them. This CDR3 has 14 residues. CDR1 and CDR2 from the germline V gene are SNHLY and FYNNEI. CDR3 bases: TGTGCCGCCCCCGGCAGGGAACCCACAGATACGCAGTATTTT. Encoded protein: CAAPGREPTDTQYF.

This chain joins TRBV20-1 and TRBJ2-1; TRBD2 aligns across 8 bases. Per the germline V gene, CDR1 is DFQATT and CDR2 is SNEGSKA (reference sequence). V lost 3 bases, J lost 7 bases, and 14 bases stayed unmatched. This CDR3 is 16 amino acids long. The CDR3 DNA reads as TGCAGTGCTAGGGCTCTCGGGGCGGGGGGTGGAAATGAGCAGTTCTTC. Protein sequence: CSARALGAGGGNEQFF.

V is TRBV12-3 or TRBV12-4 and J is TRBJ1-2; D gene uncertain. The CDR3 spans 13 residues. V lost 0 bases and J 4 bases, leaving 6 bases between the germline ends. The CDR3: CASSLARFYGYTF. For the CDR3, the DNA is TGTGCCAGCAGTTTAGCACGGTTCTATGGCTACACCTTC.

This CDR3 reads CASSSGQGLSSYEQYF. CDR3 coding DNA: TGTGCCAGCAGTTCCGGACAGGGCCTCAGCTCCTACGAGCAGTACTTC. The chain recombines TRBV27 with TRBJ2-7; 8 bases agree with TRBD1. V was clipped by 4 bases and J by 0 bases; unmatched bases: 8. Germline V gives CDR1 MNHEY, CDR2 SMNVEV (reference sequence). This CDR3 region has 16 residues.

This clonotype showed up just a few times. The chain employs TRBV2 and TRBJ2-3, with D unclear. The CDR3 is 12 amino acids. Looked up from germline, CDR1 is SNHLY and CDR2 is FYNNEI. Trimming took off 4 bases at V and 4 bases at J, with 6 bases between the two ends. CDR3 residues: CASSGVSDTQYF. The CDR3 bases are TGTGCCAGCAGTGGGGTGTCAGATACGCAGTATTTT.

This rearrangement joins TRBV11-2 to TRBJ1-4, with D possibly matching TRBD1 (5 bases). V lost 5 bases to trimming and J lost 4 bases, with 11 bases between them. Germline V gives CDR1 SGHAT, CDR2 FQNNGV. This CDR3 is 14 amino acids long. The CDR3 protein is CASSVARGNEKLFF. CDR3 nucleotide sequence: TGTGCCAGCAGCGTGGCAAGGGGTAATGAAAAACTGTTTTTT.

This clonotype was observed a few times. The V and J genes are TRBV19 and TRBJ2-7; D remains ambiguous. V was cut by 7 bases and J by 0 bases, with 19 bases left in between. This CDR3 spans 16 amino acids. Germline V lookup: CDR1 LNHDA, CDR2 SQIVND (reference sequence). The CDR3 here is CASTSRSPLSSYEQYF. Here the CDR3 DNA reads TGTGCCAGTACCTCCAGATCCCCTTTAAGCTCCTACGAGCAGTACTTC.

There are a few counts of this clonotype. The rearrangement links TRBV15 to TRBJ2-7; a weak D match, TRBD2 (6 bases). The CDR3 spans 15 residues. V lost 0 bases and J 3 bases, leaving 12 bases between the germline ends. CDR1 is LNHNV and CDR2 is YYDKDF in the germline V gene (reference sequence). CDR3 loop: CATSRDGDLGYEQYF. Written as DNA, the CDR3 is TGTGCCACCAGCAGAGATGGGGACTTAGGCTACGAGCAGTACTTC.